This T cell receptor beta chain was recovered during a study of T cell responses to AZD1222 COVID-19 vaccine. Trimming pared 7 bases from V and 1 base from J, leaving 13 bases between. There are 14 residues in the CDR3. CDR1 and CDR2 (germline): MNHEY, SVGAGI. As concerns this clone: Its antigen is not identified.

Notes on the study in general: With dominance at 160-218 and 743-854, vaccine-associated CD4 TCRs spanned spike. White British people made up most donors, females outnumbered males, and clonal diversity was possibly underestimated. Baseline serology detected seropositivity in only six or seven AZD1222 recipients. Compared with day 0, the breadth and depth of the Spike-specific TCR repertoire rose significantly after two doses of AZD1222.

Method: immunoSEQ multiplex PCR; TCRdb's copy keeps in-frame clones and lacks some. Of some 120,000 clones in the sample, roughly four fifths were seen once. This TCR came from an adult in good health. The sample in question was peripheral blood, obtained on day 0 of AZD1222 vaccination. The chain recombines TRBV6-5 with TRBJ1-1, with no clear D. This CDR3 is CASTYTRGNTEAFF. As DNA, the CDR3 is TGTGCCAGCACCTACACTCGGGGGAACACTGAAGCTTTCTTT.